This paragraph covers one TCR beta chain sequence. Trimming cost V 5 bases and J 2 bases, with 13 bases left between them. The CDR3 runs to 13 residues. Germline CDR1 reads SQVTM; CDR2 reads ANQGSEA. TCRdb reprocessed the 5' RACE reads via MiXCR and lists one record per CDR3 protein. The table records 500,000 to 650,000 distinct CDR3 sequences, approximately 12% of them present only once. The data derive from a study of T cells after yellow fever vaccination. This clonotype was obtained from a man aged 30 to 39 who received the YFV17D yellow fever vaccine. The chain couples TRBV29-1 to TRBJ2-7, with D hard to call. The sequencing here drew on PBMCs, taken on the day of the yellow fever booster vaccination. The CDR3 region is CSVSLPSTYEQYF. The CDR3 DNA reads TGCAGCGTTTCACTACCGTCTACCTACGAGCAGTACTTC.